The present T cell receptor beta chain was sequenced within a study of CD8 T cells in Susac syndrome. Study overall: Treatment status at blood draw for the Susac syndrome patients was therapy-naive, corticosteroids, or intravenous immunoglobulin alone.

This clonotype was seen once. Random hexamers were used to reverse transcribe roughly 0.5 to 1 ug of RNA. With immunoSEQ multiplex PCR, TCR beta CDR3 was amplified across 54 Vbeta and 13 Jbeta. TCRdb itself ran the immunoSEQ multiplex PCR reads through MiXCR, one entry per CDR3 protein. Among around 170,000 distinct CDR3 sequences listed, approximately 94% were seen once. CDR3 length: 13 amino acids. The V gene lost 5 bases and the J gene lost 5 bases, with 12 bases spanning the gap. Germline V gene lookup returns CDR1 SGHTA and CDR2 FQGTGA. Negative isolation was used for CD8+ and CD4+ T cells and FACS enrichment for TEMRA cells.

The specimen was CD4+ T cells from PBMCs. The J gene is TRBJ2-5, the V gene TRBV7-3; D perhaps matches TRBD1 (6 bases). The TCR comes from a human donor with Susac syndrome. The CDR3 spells CASSTGQRETQYF. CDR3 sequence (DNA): TGTGCCAGCAGCACCGGACAGAGGGAGACCCAGTACTTC.